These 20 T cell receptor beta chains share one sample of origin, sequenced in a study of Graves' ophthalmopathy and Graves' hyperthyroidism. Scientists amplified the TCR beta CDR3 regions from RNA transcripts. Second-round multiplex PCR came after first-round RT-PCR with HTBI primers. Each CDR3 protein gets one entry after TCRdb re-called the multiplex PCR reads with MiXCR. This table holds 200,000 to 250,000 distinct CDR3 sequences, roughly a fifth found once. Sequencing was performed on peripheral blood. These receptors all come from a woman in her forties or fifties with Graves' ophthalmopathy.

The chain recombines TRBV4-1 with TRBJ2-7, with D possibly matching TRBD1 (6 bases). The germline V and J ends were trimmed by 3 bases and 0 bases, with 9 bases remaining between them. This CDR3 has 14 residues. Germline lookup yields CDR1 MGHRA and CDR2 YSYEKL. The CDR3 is CASSHTGSSYEQYF. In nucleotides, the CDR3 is TGCGCCAGCAGCCATACAGGGAGCTCCTACGAGCAGTACTTC.

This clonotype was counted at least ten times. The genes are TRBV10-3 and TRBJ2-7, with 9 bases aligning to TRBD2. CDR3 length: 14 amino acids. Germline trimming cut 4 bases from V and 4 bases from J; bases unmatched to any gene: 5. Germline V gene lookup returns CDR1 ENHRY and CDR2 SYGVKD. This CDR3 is CAISGLAGSYEQYF. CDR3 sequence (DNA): TGTGCCATCAGTGGGCTAGCGGGGAGTTACGAGCAGTACTTC.

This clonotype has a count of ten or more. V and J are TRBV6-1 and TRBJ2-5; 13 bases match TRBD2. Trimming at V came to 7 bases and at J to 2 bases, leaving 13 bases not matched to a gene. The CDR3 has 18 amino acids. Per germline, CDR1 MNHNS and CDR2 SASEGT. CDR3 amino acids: CASTGGTLGLAGQETQYF. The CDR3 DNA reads TGTGCCAGCACGGGCGGGACACTGGGACTAGCGGGACAAGAGACCCAGTACTTC.

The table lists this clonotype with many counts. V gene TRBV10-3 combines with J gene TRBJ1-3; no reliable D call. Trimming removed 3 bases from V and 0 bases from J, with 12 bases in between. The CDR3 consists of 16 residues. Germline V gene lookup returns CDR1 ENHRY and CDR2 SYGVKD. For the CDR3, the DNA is TGTGCCATCAGTGACCGGTCGTCTAGCTCTGGAAACACCATATATTTT. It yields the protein CAISDRSSSSGNTIYF.

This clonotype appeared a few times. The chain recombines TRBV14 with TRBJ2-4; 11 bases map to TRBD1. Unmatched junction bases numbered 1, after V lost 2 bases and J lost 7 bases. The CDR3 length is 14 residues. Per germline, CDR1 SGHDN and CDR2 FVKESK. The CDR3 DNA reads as TGTGCCAGCAGCCAAAGGACAGGGGGCAACATTCAGTACTTC. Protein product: CASSQRTGGNIQYF.

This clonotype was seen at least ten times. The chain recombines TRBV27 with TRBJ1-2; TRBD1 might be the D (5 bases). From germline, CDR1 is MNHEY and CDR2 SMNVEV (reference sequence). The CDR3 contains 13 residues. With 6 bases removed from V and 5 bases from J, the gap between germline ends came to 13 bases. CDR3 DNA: TGTGCCAGCAGCCCGGGGGGATCTTATGGCTACACCTTC. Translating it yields CASSPGGSYGYTF.

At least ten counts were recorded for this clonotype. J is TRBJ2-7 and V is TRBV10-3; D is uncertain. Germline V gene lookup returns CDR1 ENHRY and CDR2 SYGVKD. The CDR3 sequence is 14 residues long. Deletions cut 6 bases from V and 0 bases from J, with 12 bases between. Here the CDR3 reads CAISRAPSSYEQYF. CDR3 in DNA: TGTGCCATCAGCCGTGCCCCGAGCTCCTACGAGCAGTACTTC.

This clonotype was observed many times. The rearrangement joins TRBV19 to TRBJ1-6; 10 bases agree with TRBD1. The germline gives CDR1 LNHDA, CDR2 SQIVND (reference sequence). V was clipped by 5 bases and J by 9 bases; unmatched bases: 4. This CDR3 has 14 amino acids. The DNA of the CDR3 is TGTGCCAGTAGTCCCTGGGACAGGGGTTCACCCCTCCACTTT. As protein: CASSPWDRGSPLHF. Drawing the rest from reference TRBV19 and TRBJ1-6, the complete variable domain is DGGITQSPKYLFRKEGQNVTLSCEQNLNHDAMYWYRQDPGQGLRLIYYSQIVNDFQKGDIAEGYSVSREKKESFPLTVTSAQKNPTAFYLCASSPWDRGSPLHFGNGTRLTVT.

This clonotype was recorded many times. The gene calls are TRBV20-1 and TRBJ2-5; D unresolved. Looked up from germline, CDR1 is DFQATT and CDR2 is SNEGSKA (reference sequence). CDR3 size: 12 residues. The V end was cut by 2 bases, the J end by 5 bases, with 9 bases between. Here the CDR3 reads CSARSKGETQYF. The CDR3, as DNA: TGCAGTGCTAGAAGTAAGGGCGAGACCCAGTACTTC.

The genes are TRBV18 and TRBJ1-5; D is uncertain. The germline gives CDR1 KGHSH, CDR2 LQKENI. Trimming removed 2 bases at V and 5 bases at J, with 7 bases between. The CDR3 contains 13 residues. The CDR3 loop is CASSPGSHQPQHF. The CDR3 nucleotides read TGTGCCAGCTCACCAGGAAGTCATCAGCCCCAGCATTTT.

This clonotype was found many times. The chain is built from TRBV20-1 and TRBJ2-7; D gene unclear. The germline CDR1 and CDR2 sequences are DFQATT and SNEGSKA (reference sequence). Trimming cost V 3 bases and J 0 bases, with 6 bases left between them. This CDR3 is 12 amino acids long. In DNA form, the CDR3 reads TGCAGTGCTAGGCGGAGCTCCTACGAGCAGTACTTC. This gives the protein CSARRSSYEQYF.

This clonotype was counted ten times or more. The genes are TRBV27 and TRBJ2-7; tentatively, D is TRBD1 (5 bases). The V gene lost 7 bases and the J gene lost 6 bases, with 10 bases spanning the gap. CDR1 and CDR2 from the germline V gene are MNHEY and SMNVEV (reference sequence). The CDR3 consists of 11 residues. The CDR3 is CASNYGAEQYF. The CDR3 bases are TGTGCCAGCAATTATGGGGCCGAGCAGTACTTC.

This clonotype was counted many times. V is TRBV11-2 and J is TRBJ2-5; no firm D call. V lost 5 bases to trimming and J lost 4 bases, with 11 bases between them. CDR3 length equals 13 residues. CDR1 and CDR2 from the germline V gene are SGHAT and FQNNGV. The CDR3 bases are TGTGCCAGCAGCCCCTATATGGGAGAGACCCAGTACTTC. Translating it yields CASSPYMGETQYF. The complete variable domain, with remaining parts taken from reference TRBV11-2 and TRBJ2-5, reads EAGVAQSPRYKIIEKRQSVAFWCNPISGHATLYWYQQILGQGPKLLIQFQNNGVVDDSQLPKDRFSAERLKGVDSTLKIQPAKLEDSAVYLCASSPYMGETQYFGPGTRLLVL.

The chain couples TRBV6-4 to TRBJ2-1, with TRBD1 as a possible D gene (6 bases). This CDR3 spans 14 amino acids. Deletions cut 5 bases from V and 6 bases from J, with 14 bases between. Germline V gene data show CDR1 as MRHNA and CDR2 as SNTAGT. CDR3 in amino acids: CASSKDSSGNEQFF. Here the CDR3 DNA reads TGTGCCAGCAGTAAGGACAGTTCAGGCAATGAGCAGTTCTTC.

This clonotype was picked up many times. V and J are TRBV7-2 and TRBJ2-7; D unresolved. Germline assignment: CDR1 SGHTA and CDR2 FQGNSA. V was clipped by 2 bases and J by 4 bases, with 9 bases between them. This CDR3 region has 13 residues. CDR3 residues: CASSLIHRYEQYF. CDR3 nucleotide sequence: TGTGCCAGCAGCTTAATTCATCGATACGAGCAGTACTTC.

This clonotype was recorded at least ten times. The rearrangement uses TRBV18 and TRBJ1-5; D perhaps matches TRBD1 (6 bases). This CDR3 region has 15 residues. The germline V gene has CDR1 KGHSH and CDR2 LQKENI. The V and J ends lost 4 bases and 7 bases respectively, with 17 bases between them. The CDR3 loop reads CASSRGGGRFQPQHF. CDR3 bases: TGTGCCAGCTCACGAGGAGGGGGGCGCTTCCAGCCCCAGCATTTT.

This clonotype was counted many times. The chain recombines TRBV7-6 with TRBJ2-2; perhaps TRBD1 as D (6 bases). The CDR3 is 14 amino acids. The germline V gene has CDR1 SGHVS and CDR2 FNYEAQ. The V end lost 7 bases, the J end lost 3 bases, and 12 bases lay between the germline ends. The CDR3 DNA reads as TGTGCCAGCACCGACAGGCCGTACACCGGGGAGCTGTTTTTT. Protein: CASTDRPYTGELFF.

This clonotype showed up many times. The CDR3 protein is CATSDPTSSQETQYF. The DNA for the CDR3 is TGTGCCACCAGTGATCCAACTAGCTCCCAAGAGACCCAGTACTTC. The chain joins TRBV24-1 to TRBJ2-5; D is possibly TRBD2 (6 bases). Germline V CDR1 and CDR2: KGHDR, SFDVKD. This CDR3 contains 15 residues. Trimming stripped 3 bases from V and 1 base from J, with 11 bases between.

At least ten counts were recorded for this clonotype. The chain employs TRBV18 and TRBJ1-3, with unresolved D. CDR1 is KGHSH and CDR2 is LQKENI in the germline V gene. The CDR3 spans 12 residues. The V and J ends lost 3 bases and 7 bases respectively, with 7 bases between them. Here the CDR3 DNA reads TGTGCCAGCTCACCGGAGCGTAACACCATATATTTT. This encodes CASSPERNTIYF.

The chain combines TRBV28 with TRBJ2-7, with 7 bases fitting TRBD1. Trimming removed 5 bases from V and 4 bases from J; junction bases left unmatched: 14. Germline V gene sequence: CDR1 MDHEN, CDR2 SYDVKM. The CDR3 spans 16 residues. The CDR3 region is CASSLGTEDLPYEQYF. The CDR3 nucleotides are TGTGCCAGCAGTCTCGGGACAGAGGATCTCCCTTACGAGCAGTACTTC.